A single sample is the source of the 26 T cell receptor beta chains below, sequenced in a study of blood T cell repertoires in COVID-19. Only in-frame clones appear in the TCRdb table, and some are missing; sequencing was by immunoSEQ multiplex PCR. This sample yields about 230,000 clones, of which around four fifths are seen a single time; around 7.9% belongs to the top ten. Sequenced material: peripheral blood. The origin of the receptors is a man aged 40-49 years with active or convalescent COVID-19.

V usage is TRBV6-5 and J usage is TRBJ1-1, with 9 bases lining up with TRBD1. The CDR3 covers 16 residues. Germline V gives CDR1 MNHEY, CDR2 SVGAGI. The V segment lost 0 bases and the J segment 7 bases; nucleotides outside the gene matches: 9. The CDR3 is CASSYSSGDRVNEAFF. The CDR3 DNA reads TGTGCCAGCAGTTACTCGAGTGGGGACAGGGTGAATGAAGCTTTCTTT.

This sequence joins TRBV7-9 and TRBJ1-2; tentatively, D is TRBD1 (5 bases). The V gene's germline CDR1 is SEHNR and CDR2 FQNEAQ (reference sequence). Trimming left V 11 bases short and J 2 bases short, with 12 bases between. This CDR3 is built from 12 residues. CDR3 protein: CAASPGNYGYTF. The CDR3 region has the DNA TGTGCCGCTAGTCCAGGGAACTATGGCTACACCTTC. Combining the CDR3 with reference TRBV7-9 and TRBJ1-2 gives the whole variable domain DTGVSQNPRHKITKRGQNVTFRCDPISEHNRLYWYRQTLGQGPEFLTYFQNEAQLEKSRLLSDRFSAERPKGSFSTLEIQRTEQGDSAMYLCAASPGNYGYTFGSGTRLTVV.

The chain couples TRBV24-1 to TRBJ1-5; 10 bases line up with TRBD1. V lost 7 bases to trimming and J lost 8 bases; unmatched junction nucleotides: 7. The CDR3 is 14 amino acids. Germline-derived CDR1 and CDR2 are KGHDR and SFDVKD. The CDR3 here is CATSLGQGPEPQHF. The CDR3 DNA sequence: TGTGCCACCAGCCTGGGACAGGGGCCGGAGCCCCAGCATTTT.

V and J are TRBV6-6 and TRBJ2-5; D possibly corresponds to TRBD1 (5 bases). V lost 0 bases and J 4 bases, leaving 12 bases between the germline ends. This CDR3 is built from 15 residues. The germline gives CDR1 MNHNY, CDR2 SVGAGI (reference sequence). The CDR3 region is CASSYSQGFGETQYF. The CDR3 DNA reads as TGTGCCAGCAGTTACTCCCAGGGCTTCGGAGAGACCCAGTACTTC.

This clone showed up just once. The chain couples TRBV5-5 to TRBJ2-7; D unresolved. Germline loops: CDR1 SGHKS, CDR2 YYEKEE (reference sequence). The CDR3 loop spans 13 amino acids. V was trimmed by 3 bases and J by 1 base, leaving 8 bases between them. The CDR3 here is CASSSPLSYEQYF. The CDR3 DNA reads TGTGCCAGCAGCTCCCCCTTATCCTACGAGCAGTACTTC.

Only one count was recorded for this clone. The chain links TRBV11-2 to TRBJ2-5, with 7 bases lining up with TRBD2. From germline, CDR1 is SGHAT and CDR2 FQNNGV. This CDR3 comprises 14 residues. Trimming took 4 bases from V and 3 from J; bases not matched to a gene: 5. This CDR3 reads CASSSPGGKETQYF. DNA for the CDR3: TGTGCCAGCAGCTCCCCGGGGGGAAAAGAGACCCAGTACTTC.

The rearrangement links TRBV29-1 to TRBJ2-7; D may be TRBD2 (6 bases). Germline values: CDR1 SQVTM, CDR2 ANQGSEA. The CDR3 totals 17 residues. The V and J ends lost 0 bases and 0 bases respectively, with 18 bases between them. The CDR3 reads CSVEDWRGGINSYEQYF. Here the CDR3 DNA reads TGCAGCGTTGAAGATTGGCGGGGCGGTATAAACTCCTACGAGCAGTACTTC.

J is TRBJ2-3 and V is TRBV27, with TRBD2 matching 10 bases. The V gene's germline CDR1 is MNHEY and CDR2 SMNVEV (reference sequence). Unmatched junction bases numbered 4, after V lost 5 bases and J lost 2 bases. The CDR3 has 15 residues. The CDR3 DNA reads TGTGCCAGCAGTGCTCTAGCGGGGGACACAGATACGCAGTATTTT. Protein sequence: CASSALAGDTDTQYF.

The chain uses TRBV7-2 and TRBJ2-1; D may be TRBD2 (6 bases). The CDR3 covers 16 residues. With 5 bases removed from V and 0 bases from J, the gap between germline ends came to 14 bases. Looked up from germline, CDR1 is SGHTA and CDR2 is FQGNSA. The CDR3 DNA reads TGTGCCAGCAGCAAACGGACGGGACTCTCCTACAATGAGCAGTTCTTC. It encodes CASSKRTGLSYNEQFF.

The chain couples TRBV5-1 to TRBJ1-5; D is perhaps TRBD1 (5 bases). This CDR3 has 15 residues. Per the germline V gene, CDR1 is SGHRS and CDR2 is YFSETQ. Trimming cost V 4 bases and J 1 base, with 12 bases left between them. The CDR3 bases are TGCGCCAGCAGCCCGTTGGGGGGAAGCAATCAGCCCCAGCATTTT. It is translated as CASSPLGGSNQPQHF.

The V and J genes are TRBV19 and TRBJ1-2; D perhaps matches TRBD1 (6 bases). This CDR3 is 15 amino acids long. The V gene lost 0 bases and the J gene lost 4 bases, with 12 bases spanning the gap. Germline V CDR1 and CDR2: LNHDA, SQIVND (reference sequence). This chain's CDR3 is CASSIDSGRGYGYTF. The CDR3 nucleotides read TGTGCCAGTAGTATAGATAGTGGCAGGGGCTATGGCTACACCTTC.

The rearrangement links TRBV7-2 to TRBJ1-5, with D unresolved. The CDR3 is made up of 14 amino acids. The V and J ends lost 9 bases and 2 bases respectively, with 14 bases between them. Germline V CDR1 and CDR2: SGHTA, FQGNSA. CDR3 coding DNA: TGTGCCAGTTCTTCCGGGGAGCGCAATCAGCCCCAGCATTTT. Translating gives CASSSGERNQPQHF.

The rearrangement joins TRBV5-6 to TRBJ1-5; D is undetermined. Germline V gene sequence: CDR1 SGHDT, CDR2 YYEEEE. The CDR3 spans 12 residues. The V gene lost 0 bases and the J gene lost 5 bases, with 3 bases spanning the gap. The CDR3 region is CASSLGDQPQHF. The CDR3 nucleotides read TGTGCCAGCAGCTTGGGAGATCAGCCCCAGCATTTT.

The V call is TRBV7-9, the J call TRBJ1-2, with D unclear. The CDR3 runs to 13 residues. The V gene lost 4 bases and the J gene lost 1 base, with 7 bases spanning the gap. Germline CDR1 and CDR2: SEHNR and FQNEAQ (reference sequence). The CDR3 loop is CASSSPRNYGYTF. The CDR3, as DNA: TGTGCCAGCAGCTCCCCCCGTAACTATGGCTACACCTTC.

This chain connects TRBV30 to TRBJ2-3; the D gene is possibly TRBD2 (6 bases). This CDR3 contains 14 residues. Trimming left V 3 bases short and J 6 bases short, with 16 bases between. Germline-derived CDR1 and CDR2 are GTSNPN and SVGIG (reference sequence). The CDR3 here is CAWSAQPREDTQYF. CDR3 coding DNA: TGTGCCTGGAGCGCCCAGCCCCGGGAGGATACGCAGTATTTT. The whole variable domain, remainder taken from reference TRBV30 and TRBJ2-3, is SQTIHQWPATLVQPVGSPLSLECTVEGTSNPNLYWYRQAAGRGLQLLFYSVGIGQISSEVPQNLSASRPQDRQFILSSKKLLLSDSGFYLCAWSAQPREDTQYFGPGTRLTVL.

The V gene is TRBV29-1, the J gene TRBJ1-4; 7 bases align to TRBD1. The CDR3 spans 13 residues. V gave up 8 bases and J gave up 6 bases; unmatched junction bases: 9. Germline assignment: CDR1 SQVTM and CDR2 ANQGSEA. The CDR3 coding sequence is TGCAGCTCTTGGGACAGCCTAGATGAAAAACTGTTTTTT. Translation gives CSSWDSLDEKLFF.

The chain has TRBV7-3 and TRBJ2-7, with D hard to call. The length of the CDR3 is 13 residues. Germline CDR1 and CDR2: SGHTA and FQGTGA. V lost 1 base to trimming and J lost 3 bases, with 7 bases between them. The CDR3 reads CASSLNRNYEQYF. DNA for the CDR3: TGTGCCAGCAGCTTAAACAGAAACTACGAGCAGTACTTC.

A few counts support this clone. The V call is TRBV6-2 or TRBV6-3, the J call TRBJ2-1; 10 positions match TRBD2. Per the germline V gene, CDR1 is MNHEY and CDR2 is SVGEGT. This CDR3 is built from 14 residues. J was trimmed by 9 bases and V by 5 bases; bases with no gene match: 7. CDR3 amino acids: CASSKRGGQGEQFF. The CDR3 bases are TGTGCCAGCAGTAAGCGGGGGGGCCAAGGTGAGCAGTTCTTC.

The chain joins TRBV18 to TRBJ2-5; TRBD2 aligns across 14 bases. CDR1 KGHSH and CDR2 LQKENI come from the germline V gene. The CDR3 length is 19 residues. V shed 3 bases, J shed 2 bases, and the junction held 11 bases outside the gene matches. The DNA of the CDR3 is TGTGCCAGCTCACCGACCATCGGGACTAGCGGGAGTCGTCAAGAGACCCAGTACTTC. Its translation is CASSPTIGTSGSRQETQYF.

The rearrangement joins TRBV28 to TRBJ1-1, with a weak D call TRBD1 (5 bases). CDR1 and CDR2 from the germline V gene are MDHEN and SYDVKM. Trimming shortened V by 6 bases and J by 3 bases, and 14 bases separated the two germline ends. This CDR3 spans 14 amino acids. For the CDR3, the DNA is TGTGCCAGCAGATCCCAAGGGGTCTACACTGAAGCTTTCTTT. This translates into CASRSQGVYTEAFF.

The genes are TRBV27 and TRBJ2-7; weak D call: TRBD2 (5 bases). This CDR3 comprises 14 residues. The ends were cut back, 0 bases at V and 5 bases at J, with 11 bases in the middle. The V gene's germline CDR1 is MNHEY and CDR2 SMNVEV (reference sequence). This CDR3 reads CASSLSRGNNEQYF. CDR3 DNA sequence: TGTGCCAGCAGTTTATCACGGGGTAATAACGAGCAGTACTTC.

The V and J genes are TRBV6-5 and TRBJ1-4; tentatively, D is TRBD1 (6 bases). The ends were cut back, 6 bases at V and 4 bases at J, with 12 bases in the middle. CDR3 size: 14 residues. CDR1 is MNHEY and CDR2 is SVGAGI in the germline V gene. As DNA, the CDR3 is TGTGCCAGCAGCACCAGGGGCCATAATGAAAAACTGTTTTTT. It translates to CASSTRGHNEKLFF.

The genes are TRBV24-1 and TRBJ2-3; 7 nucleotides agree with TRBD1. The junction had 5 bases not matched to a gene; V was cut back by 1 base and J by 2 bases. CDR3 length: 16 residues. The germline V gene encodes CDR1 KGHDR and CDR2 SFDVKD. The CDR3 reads CATSDFETGNTDTQYF. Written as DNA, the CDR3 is TGTGCCACCAGTGATTTTGAGACAGGGAACACAGATACGCAGTATTTT.

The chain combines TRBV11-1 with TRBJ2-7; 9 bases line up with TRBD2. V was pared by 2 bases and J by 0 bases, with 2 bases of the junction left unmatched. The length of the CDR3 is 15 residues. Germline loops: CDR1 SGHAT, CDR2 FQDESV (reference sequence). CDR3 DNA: TGTGCCAGCAGCTTAAGAGCGGGGGGCTCCTACGAGCAGTACTTC. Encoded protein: CASSLRAGGSYEQYF.

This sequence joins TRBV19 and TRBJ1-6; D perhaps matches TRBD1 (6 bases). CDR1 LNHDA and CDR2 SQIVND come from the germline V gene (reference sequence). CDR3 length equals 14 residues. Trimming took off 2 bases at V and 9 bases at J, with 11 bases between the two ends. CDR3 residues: CASSITGNSSPLHF. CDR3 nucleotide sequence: TGTGCCAGTAGTATAACAGGGAATAGTTCACCCCTCCACTTT. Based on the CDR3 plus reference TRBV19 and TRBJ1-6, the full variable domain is DGGITQSPKYLFRKEGQNVTLSCEQNLNHDAMYWYRQDPGQGLRLIYYSQIVNDFQKGDIAEGYSVSREKKESFPLTVTSAQKNPTAFYLCASSITGNSSPLHFGNGTRLTVT.

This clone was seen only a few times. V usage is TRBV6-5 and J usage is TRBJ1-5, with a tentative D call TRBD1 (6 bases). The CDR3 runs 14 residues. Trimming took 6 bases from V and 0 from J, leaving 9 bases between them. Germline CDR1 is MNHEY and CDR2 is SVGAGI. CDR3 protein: CASRRTDSNQPQHF. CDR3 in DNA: TGTGCCAGCAGGAGGACAGATAGCAATCAGCCCCAGCATTTT.